This T cell receptor beta chain was sequenced for a study of cytomegalovirus exposure and HLA in healthy donors. Overall study findings and caveats: A cluster of highly shared sequence variants was likely a sequencing artifact.

This clone turned up a few times. Its cognate antigen is unknown. PCR employed 60 Vbeta and 13 Jbeta primers. Assay: immunoSEQ multiplex PCR; the TCRdb copy retains only in-frame clones and omits some. Among 90,000 or so clones, approximately 70% were seen once, and the ten largest hold about 2.9%. CDR1 is SGHRS and CDR2 is YFSETQ in the germline V gene. There are 15 residues in the CDR3. V shed 0 bases and J 3 bases; nucleotides not matched to a gene: 3. This TCR was recovered from a man in his fifties or sixties in good health and CMV-seronegative. This rearrangement joins TRBV5-1 to TRBJ2-7; 10 bases map to TRBD2. Sequencing was carried out using PBMCs. The CDR3: CASSLVLAGNYEQYF. The CDR3 coding sequence is TGCGCCAGCAGCTTGGTACTAGCGGGGAACTACGAGCAGTACTTC.